This entry describes one TCR beta chain. In this sample, this clone turned up once. Its target antigen remains unknown. Base qualities are not at hand, and no much larger clone is one base apart. The sample belongs to a study of blood T cell repertoires in COVID-19 (dated by TCRdb to 2018 to 2020). As for the study more broadly: Samples from collaborators originated in the United States, Italy and Spain and spanned both the acute and convalescent phases of COVID-19. The samples were drawn from the first 160 participants of the ongoing ImmuneRACE study and from 1,200 or so subjects provided by 6 global collaborators. Subjects who had been exposed to COVID-19, were actively infected with it, or had recovered from it provided the deeply sampled blood TCRbeta repertoires that made up the dataset. The sample metadata nearly always contained a de-identified subject ID, COVID-19 status, age in years and sex. Where available, HLA class I and class II types were obtained from metadata supplied by the sample provider rather than from assay-based typing. The repertoires were released in a freely available public database intended as a resource for research on the immune response to SARS-CoV-2. The material from the prospective study consisted of cDNA or gDNA derived from T cells, B-cell-depleted T cells, or PBMCs. The paper's findings and limits, for the study overall: Clinical and demographic metadata were provided uncurated, with the amount varying by source and participant.

The CDR3 runs 17 residues from the cysteine to the phenylalanine. The only DNA kept is the CDR3, 51 bases in frame from the first base. The germline V gene provides CDR1 SGHAT and CDR2 FQNNGV. V is cut by 0 bases and J by 4 bases, and the space between the germline ends is 18 bases. In the prospective study, participants were roughly 18 to 89 years old, resided in around 25 geographic areas of the United States, and were enrolled through a virtual design. Cohort assignment in the prospective study relied on participant-reported clinical history from a screening survey and a study questionnaire. For ImmuneRACE Cohort 3, a participant was defined as recovered based on two consecutive negative NP/OP PCR tests, clearance by a healthcare professional, or resolution of symptoms. In the prospective study, whole blood, serum and a nasopharyngeal or oropharyngeal swab were collected from each participant by mobile phlebotomists. Prospective study participants could optionally give additional blood draws and questionnaires over a roughly two-month period. Before DNA extraction, prospective study blood samples were shipped either frozen or at room temperature.

TCRbeta CDR3 regions were amplified from genomic DNA using the immunoSEQ Assay, a bias-controlled multiplex PCR. The authors' pipeline ran thus. Nucleated cell counts per sample were estimated from amplification of reference gene primers within the assay. Sequence reads were collapsed and filtered to measure the absolute abundance of every unique TCRbeta CDR3 rearrangement. For each sample, productive Simpson clonality was calculated as the square root of Simpson's diversity index across productive rearrangements. TCRdb stores this immuneACCESS table with in-frame sequences only. Part of the clones is absent; in the studies checked, under half of the shortfall reflects unresolved V genes, and no reason is known for the rest. V and J calls and clone size follow that table, whereas D and trimming were derived from the DNA. The table for this sample lists 390,000 or so clones; around 91% of them were counted only once. Approximately 1% of the sample comes from the top ten.

Specimen: PBMCs or T cells enriched from blood (not recorded which). Recombination connected TRBV11-2 to TRBJ1-2; the best D guess is TRBD1, with 5 bases matching. The TCR comes from a man in his late teens or twenties who had recovered from COVID-19. The nucleotides are TGTGCCAGCAGCTTAGATTTTGCTATAGGGGAAATCTATGGCTACACCTTC. This is translated as CASSLDFAIGEIYGYTF.